One and the same sample provided the 25 T cell receptor beta chains below, sequenced in a study of blood T cell repertoires in COVID-19. Measured with immunoSEQ multiplex PCR; TCRdb has only the in-frame clones, and not every one. Among fewer than 350,000 clones listed, 70% to 90% were seen once. The specimen sequenced was peripheral blood. These receptors were taken from a woman aged 25 to 39 with COVID-19, enrolled during active disease.

The chain carries TRBV3-1 (or the pseudogene TRBV3-2) and TRBJ2-3; 7 bases agree with TRBD2. CDR1 is LGHDT, CDR2 YNNKEL, per germline (reference sequence). V dropped 6 bases and J dropped 11; count of bases not matched to a gene: 11. This CDR3 spans 13 amino acids. As DNA, the CDR3 is TGTGCCAGCAGGCCCCCTCTAGGGGAGGGGCAGTATTTT. Its translation is CASRPPLGEGQYF.

The chain joins TRBV21-1 to TRBJ1-1. TRBV21-1 is flagged as a pseudogene. This CDR3 comprises 16 residues. Written as DNA, the CDR3 is TGTGCCAGCATACTTGCCGGGGGACTCCGGTGTTTTGAAGCTTTCTTT. Encoded protein: CASILAGGLRCFEAFF.

The chain carries TRBV29-1 and TRBJ1-2, with a possible D match to TRBD1 (5 bases). Looked up from germline, CDR1 is SQVTM and CDR2 is ANQGSEA. V was clipped by 3 bases and J by 4 bases, with 6 bases between them. This CDR3 region has 11 residues. The CDR3 protein is CSVEDTYGYTF. CDR3 in DNA: TGCAGCGTTGAGGACACCTATGGCTACACCTTC.

This sequence joins TRBV6-5 and TRBJ2-5; D call uncertain. Trimming pared 2 bases from V and 3 bases from J, leaving 7 bases between. This CDR3 region has 13 residues. Germline assignment: CDR1 MNHEY and CDR2 SVGAGI. The CDR3 DNA follows: TGTGCCAGCAGTTACCCAGGCGAAGAGACCCAGTACTTC. The encoded protein is CASSYPGEETQYF.

The CDR3 is CASSLIQQETQYF. As DNA, the CDR3 is TGTGCCAGCAGCTTGATACAGCAAGAGACCCAGTACTTC. The chain recombines TRBV5-4 with TRBJ2-5; D not certain. Germline values: CDR1 SGHNT, CDR2 YYREEE (reference sequence). V lost 1 base, J lost 2 bases, and 6 bases lay in between. The CDR3 has 13 residues.

The chain links TRBV5-6 to TRBJ1-2; a weak D match, TRBD1 (6 bases). The germline V gene has CDR1 SGHDT and CDR2 YYEEEE. Trimming stripped 4 bases from V and 5 bases from J, with 18 bases between. CDR3 length equals 15 residues. This CDR3 reads CASSPQVGAGYGYTF. CDR3 bases: TGTGCCAGCAGCCCACAGGTGGGGGCAGGGTATGGCTACACCTTC.

J is TRBJ1-1 and V is TRBV18, with 8 bases fitting TRBD1. V lost 3 bases to trimming and J lost 3 bases; unmatched junction nucleotides: 0. The germline CDR1 and CDR2 sequences are KGHSH and LQKENI. There are 13 residues in the CDR3. For the CDR3, the DNA is TGTGCCAGCTCACCGGACAGGGACACTGAAGCTTTCTTT. Protein sequence: CASSPDRDTEAFF. The variable domain in full, completed from reference TRBV18 and TRBJ1-1, reads NAGVMQNPRHLVRRRGQEARLRCSPMKGHSHVYWYRQLPEEGLKFMVYLQKENIIDESGMPKERFSAEFPKEGPSILRIQQVVRGDSAAYFCASSPDRDTEAFFGQGTRLTVV.

The genes are TRBV11-2 and TRBJ1-2; D may be TRBD1 (6 bases). Looked up from germline, CDR1 is SGHAT and CDR2 is FQNNGV. This CDR3 comprises 16 residues. The V and J ends lost 5 bases and 1 base respectively, with 17 bases between them. The CDR3 sequence: CASSTRPQGNNYGYTF. CDR3 bases: TGTGCCAGCAGCACCCGTCCACAGGGAAATAACTATGGCTACACCTTC.

The chain is built from TRBV5-1 and TRBJ1-2; D not certain. The CDR3 has 14 residues. Trimming cost V 1 base and J 0 bases, with 7 bases left between them. Per the germline V gene, CDR1 is SGHRS and CDR2 is YFSETQ. The CDR3 DNA is TGCGCCAGCAGCTTGCACACCCCTAACTATGGCTACACCTTC. Protein sequence: CASSLHTPNYGYTF.

Here the CDR3 DNA reads TGTGCCAGTAGTATAACACCGGGACAGGGGGCAGGAGCTTTCTTT. Its protein is CASSITPGQGAGAFF. The chain uses TRBV19 and TRBJ1-1; TRBD1 matches at 12 bases. V gave up 2 bases and J gave up 10 bases; unmatched junction bases: 8. CDR3 length: 15 amino acids. The germline gives CDR1 LNHDA, CDR2 SQIVND (reference sequence).

The rearrangement joins TRBV21-1 to TRBJ2-3; TRBD2, the table's D call, was not compared with the DNA. TRBV21-1 represents a pseudogene. This CDR3 contains 15 residues. The chain's CDR3 is CASRATSGGTDTQYF. In nucleotides, the CDR3 is TGTGCCAGCAGAGCTACTAGCGGGGGCACAGATACGCAGTATTTT.

The CDR3 coding sequence is TGTGCCAGCAGTTACGCTTTGGGGCGGAGCGGGGGGAACACCGGGGAGCTGTTTTTT. It is translated as CASSYALGRSGGNTGELFF. The V and J genes are TRBV6-2 or TRBV6-3 and TRBJ2-2; 8 nucleotides line up with TRBD2. Germline V lookup: CDR1 MNHEY, CDR2 SVGEGT. The CDR3 has 19 residues. The junction had 12 bases not matched to a gene; V was cut back by 2 bases and J by 1 base.

The rearrangement uses TRBV5-4 and TRBJ1-5, with D perhaps TRBD1 (5 bases). Trimming cost V 1 base and J 1 base, with 6 bases left between them. The germline V gene has CDR1 SGHNT and CDR2 YYREEE (reference sequence). The CDR3 consists of 14 residues. CDR3 sequence: CASSLRGSNQPQHF. The CDR3 nucleotides read TGTGCCAGCAGCTTGCGGGGGAGCAATCAGCCCCAGCATTTT.

V and J are TRBV11-2 and TRBJ1-1; TRBD1 agrees at 7 bases. Losses at the gene ends were 5 bases for V and 7 bases for J; bases not matched to a gene: 4. The CDR3 has 12 residues. Germline loops: CDR1 SGHAT, CDR2 FQNNGV. CDR3 amino acids: CASSLDRNEAFF. DNA for the CDR3: TGTGCCAGCAGCCTGGACAGGAATGAAGCTTTCTTT.

This clone was picked up one time. The chain links TRBV11-2 to TRBJ2-3; TRBD1 is a possible D gene (6 bases). V was clipped by 4 bases and J by 2 bases, with 10 bases between them. This CDR3 is 14 amino acids long. Per germline, CDR1 SGHAT and CDR2 FQNNGV. The CDR3 sequence is CASSSWTDTDTQYF. In DNA form, the CDR3 reads TGTGCCAGCAGCTCGTGGACAGACACAGATACGCAGTATTTT.

The V gene is TRBV9, the J gene TRBJ2-1; 9 nucleotides line up with TRBD2. Germline CDR1 and CDR2: SGDLS and YYNGEE. The CDR3 runs to 15 residues. With V trimmed by 0 bases and J by 5 bases, 3 bases remained unmatched. CDR3 sequence: CASSVEAGGNNEQFF. In DNA, the CDR3 is TGTGCCAGCAGCGTAGAAGCGGGGGGTAACAATGAGCAGTTCTTC.

The gene calls are TRBV7-7 and TRBJ2-2, with D possibly matching TRBD1 (6 bases). The CDR3 is 17 residues long. The V gene lost 5 bases and the J gene lost 1 base, with 17 bases spanning the gap. Looked up from germline, CDR1 is SSHAT and CDR2 is FNYEAQ (reference sequence). CDR3 sequence (DNA): TGTGCCAGCAGCGTCTACATAGAGGGACAGAACACCGGGGAGCTGTTTTTT. Its translation is CASSVYIEGQNTGELFF.

This sequence joins TRBV15 and TRBJ1-6, with 8 nucleotides matching TRBD1. J was trimmed by 7 bases and V by 11 bases; bases with no gene match: 13. CDR3 length: 15 residues. Germline values: CDR1 LNHNV, CDR2 YYDKDF (reference sequence). Here the CDR3 DNA reads TGTGCCTCCACGGATGGGACAGGATTAAATTCACCCCTCCACTTT. Protein product: CASTDGTGLNSPLHF.

The chain has TRBV5-1 and TRBJ2-5, with no clear D. CDR3 length: 11 amino acids. The ends were cut back, 4 bases at V and 4 bases at J, with 5 bases in the middle. In germline, CDR1 is SGHRS, CDR2 YFSETQ. As DNA, the CDR3 is TGCGCCAGCAGCCATAGAGAGACCCAGTACTTC. Protein sequence: CASSHRETQYF.

The CDR3, as DNA: TGTGCCAGTAGTTTGACAGGGGCTGGGGCCAACGTCCTGACTTTC. Amino acids: CASSLTGAGANVLTF. The rearrangement uses TRBV19 and TRBJ2-6; TRBD1 agrees at 8 bases. With 5 bases clipped from V and 2 bases from J, the junction kept 2 bases outside the gene matches. The germline gives CDR1 LNHDA, CDR2 SQIVND (reference sequence). CDR3 length: 15 residues.

The CDR3 sequence is CASRSRGEGNQPQHF. CDR3 coding DNA: TGTGCCAGCAGGTCCAGGGGCGAAGGCAATCAGCCCCAGCATTTT. The rearrangement uses TRBV6-6 and TRBJ1-5, with D perhaps TRBD1 (6 bases). Trimming shortened V by 6 bases and J by 2 bases, and 14 bases separated the two germline ends. CDR1 MNHNY and CDR2 SVGAGI come from the germline V gene (reference sequence). The CDR3 sequence is 15 residues long.

V gene TRBV18 combines with J gene TRBJ1-2; TRBD1 agrees at 7 bases. From germline, CDR1 is KGHSH and CDR2 LQKENI. This CDR3 comprises 12 residues. V dropped 2 bases and J dropped 8; count of bases not matched to a gene: 2. The DNA of the CDR3 is TGTGCCAGCTCACCAGGACAGGAGGGCTACACCTTC. Its translation: CASSPGQEGYTF.

This chain joins TRBV5-4 and TRBJ2-3; TRBD2 agrees at 7 bases. The germline V gene encodes CDR1 SGHNT and CDR2 YYREEE (reference sequence). This CDR3 is 15 amino acids long. V lost 2 bases and J lost 9; bases outside the gene matches: 12. CDR3 region: CASSFPQHTSETQYF. CDR3 nucleotide sequence: TGTGCCAGCAGCTTCCCCCAGCATACTAGCGAGACGCAGTATTTT.

This rearrangement joins TRBV4-1 to TRBJ2-1; 9 bases map to TRBD2. This CDR3 comprises 15 residues. V lost 0 bases, J lost 8 bases, and 5 bases stayed unmatched. Germline CDR1 MGHRA, CDR2 YSYEKL. The DNA for the CDR3 is TGCGCCAGCAGCCAAGAGCGCGGGGGGGCAGATGAGCAGTTCTTC. Encoded protein: CASSQERGGADEQFF.

V gene TRBV19 combines with J gene TRBJ1-3; D is undetermined. This CDR3 is 13 amino acids long. Germline CDR1 and CDR2: LNHDA and SQIVND (reference sequence). The chain's CDR3 is CAARSISGNTIYF. In nucleotides, the CDR3 is TGTGCGGCGAGGTCTATCTCTGGAAACACCATATATTTT. The full variable domain, in which reference TRBV19 and TRBJ1-3 provide the parts outside the CDR3, is DGGITQSPKYLFRKEGQNVTLSCEQNLNHDAMYWYRQDPGQGLRLIYYSQIVNDFQKGDIAEGYSVSREKKESFPLTVTSAQKNPTAFYLCAARSISGNTIYFGEGSWLTVV.